This T cell receptor beta chain was sequenced during a study of T cells after yellow fever vaccination (dated by TCRdb to between 2018 and 2021). Study-wide context: The SMART-Seq v4 Ultra Low Input RNA kit was used to prepare libraries from fractions with low cell numbers. Two healthy male donors, one aged 18 to 29 and one aged 30 to 39 years, were included in the cohort. Bulk PBMC replicates and cell subsets were isolated from blood drawn at multiple timepoints before and after both primary and secondary immunization. To track T-cell clones before and after primary and booster YFV17D yellow fever vaccination, bulk TCR alpha and beta repertoires were sequenced longitudinally.

Overall study results and their limits: After the booster, most clones that had expanded after primary vaccination were detected again (about 97% of CD4 and 70% to 90% of CD8), suggesting broad maintenance of memory. Compared with the primary T-cell response, the secondary T-cell response was faster but weaker, reaching its peak on day 5 rather than on day 15. Computational filtering was required because FACS-sorted repertoires could contain abundant contaminating clonotypes from the bulk population. A small share of clonotypes was detected in both CD4 and CD8 compartments, with the overlap likely arising from convergent recombination. Because only two donors were included in the study, the extent to which the findings can be generalized is limited.

TCRdb lists the instrument as Illumina NovaSeq 6000. TCR cDNA was synthesized by 5'RACE template switching, through which a universal primer site and unique molecular identifiers were introduced. Priming of cDNA synthesis was performed from both the TCR alpha and TCR beta constant segments. Library amplification involved two PCR steps, and the second step added sample barcodes and sequencing adapters. Sequencing of libraries was performed on Illumina HiSeq 2500 (2x100 bp) or NovaSeq (2x150 bp). The original methods were these. Reads were demultiplexed and collapsed into UMI consensus sequences with MIGEC, and V(D)J alignment was performed with MiXCR. Vaccine-responding clonotypes were identified with edgeR using replicate PBMC samples, with FDR below 0.01 and a log2 fold change above 5 up to day 15 being required. Bulk clonotypes were assigned CD4 or CD8 identity according to which sequenced CD4 or CD8 repertoire held them at higher abundance. The public reads were quality trimmed at Q25 with fastp and then assembled into clones with MiXCR by TCRdb, keeping productive beta chains. Each entry merges the rows of one CDR3 protein and shows their most common DNA and genes. Clone size and V and J calls follow TCRdb, not the original study. The sample has over 300,000 distinct CDR3 sequences on record, approximately 3.9% of them singletons. The ten top clones hold roughly a quarter of the sample.

CDR1 and CDR2, per the germline V gene (reference sequence), are SEHNR and FQNEAQ. V is pruned by 5 bases and J by 3 bases, leaving 7 bases of the junction without a gene match. The CDR3 spans 14 residues, from the cysteine through the valine. Here the CDR3 DNA is all that survives: 42 bases in frame from base 1. For this clonotype: It lacks a known antigen. No base-level quality is on record; no much larger clone is a single base apart.

This specimen's treatment or condition label, per the study, means: live attenuated yellow fever vaccine strain. At every blood-draw timepoint, two biological replicates of bulk PBMCs were collected. PBMCs were isolated from peripheral blood using a standard Ficoll-Paque protocol. TriZol was used to extract RNA from bulk PBMCs, CD4 and CD8 fractions, and dextramer-positive and dextramer-negative fractions. The sequence came from a man younger than 30 who received the YFV17D yellow fever vaccine. The V and J genes are TRBV7-9 and TRBJ2-7; 7 nucleotides in the junction match TRBD2. The sample in question was PBMCs, obtained on the day of the yellow fever booster vaccination. In nucleotide form, the sequence is TGTGCCAGCAGCCGGACTAGGGGAAGCTACGAGCAGTACGTC. It encodes CASSRTRGSYEQYV.